This T cell receptor (beta chain) was found in a study of esophageal squamous cell carcinoma under preoperative chemotherapy. Study-wide findings and caveats: Tumor-infiltrating lymphocytes showed no significant post-chemotherapy TCR diversity increase, unlike peripheral T cells. After treatment, tumor-infiltrating lymphocytes apparently came partly from blood T cells.

As regards this clonotype: Its antigen is as yet unknown.

TCRdb analysed the PCR reads with MiXCR anew, one entry per CDR3 protein. Among roughly 30,000 distinct CDR3 sequences listed, about half were seen once. The sample's time point: before preoperative PTX-NDP chemotherapy. Patients received paclitaxel-nedaplatin as preoperative chemotherapy before surgery. Per the germline V gene, CDR1 is SGHVT and CDR2 is SQSDAQ. This CDR3 comprises 15 residues. This material was acquired from a patient given preoperative chemotherapy. The chain employs TRBV7-4 and TRBJ2-4; TRBD2 might be the D (7 bases). This clonotype was sampled from a human donor with esophageal squamous cell carcinoma. The donor label of this sample is uncertain. CDR3 nucleotide sequence: TGTGGCCGCGGCTCGGGGCAGCGGGACACAGACATTCAGTACTTC. Amino acid sequence: CGRGSGQRDTDIQYF.